These 26 T cell receptor beta chains were all obtained from the same sample, sequenced in a study of cytomegalovirus exposure and HLA in healthy donors. With 60 Vbeta and 13 Jbeta primers, the PCR was carried out. Here immunoSEQ multiplex PCR was the method, and the copy in TCRdb shows in-frame clones only, minus some. The sample consists of approximately 150,000 clones, over 70% of them appearing once. The sample was PBMCs. The source of these receptors is a middle-aged woman in good health and CMV-seropositive.

The chain links TRBV19 to TRBJ1-2, with D tentatively TRBD1 (6 bases). The CDR3 totals 16 residues. V was shortened by 8 bases and J by 4 bases, with 23 bases between the two germline ends. Germline assignment: CDR1 LNHDA and CDR2 SQIVND (reference sequence). CDR3 amino acids: CASGTLQGGSGYGYTF. Here the CDR3 DNA reads TGTGCCAGTGGAACCTTACAGGGTGGGTCAGGCTATGGCTACACCTTC.

This clone was observed once. V is TRBV4-3 and J is TRBJ2-7; TRBD1 might be the D (5 bases). Germline V gene lookup returns CDR1 LGHNA and CDR2 YSLEER. This CDR3 has 14 amino acids. V was trimmed by 3 bases and J by 1 base, leaving 10 bases between them. The CDR3 here is CASSQARDSYEQYF. DNA of the CDR3: TGCGCCAGCAGCCAGGCCAGGGATTCCTACGAGCAGTACTTC.

The V gene is TRBV6-5, the J gene TRBJ1-4; D perhaps matches TRBD1 (5 bases). Trimming took off 4 bases at V and 5 bases at J, with 14 bases between the two ends. Germline CDR1 reads MNHEY; CDR2 reads SVGAGI. CDR3 length: 15 residues. The CDR3 here is CASSFSQGFNEKLFF. In DNA, the CDR3 is TGTGCCAGCAGTTTTTCCCAGGGATTCAATGAAAAACTGTTTTTT.

The CDR3 DNA follows: TGTGCCAGTAGTATCTCGACTAGCGGGGACTACAATGAGCAGTTCTTC. Translated: CASSISTSGDYNEQFF. The chain carries TRBV19 and TRBJ2-1, with TRBD2 matching 11 bases. This CDR3 is built from 16 residues. V trimming: 3 bases; J trimming: 3 bases; junction bases outside the gene matches: 4. Germline lookup yields CDR1 LNHDA and CDR2 SQIVND (reference sequence).

This clone has only a few counts. This rearrangement joins TRBV11-2 to TRBJ1-2; 12 nucleotides align to TRBD1. CDR3 length: 15 residues. The germline V gene encodes CDR1 SGHAT and CDR2 FQNNGV. V lost 5 bases to trimming and J lost 8 bases; unmatched junction nucleotides: 9. CDR3 coding DNA: TGTGCCAGCAGCCCTGGGACAGGGGGCGGTGAGGGCTACACCTTC. Residues: CASSPGTGGGEGYTF. The variable domain in full, completed from reference TRBV11-2 and TRBJ1-2, reads EAGVAQSPRYKIIEKRQSVAFWCNPISGHATLYWYQQILGQGPKLLIQFQNNGVVDDSQLPKDRFSAERLKGVDSTLKIQPAKLEDSAVYLCASSPGTGGGEGYTFGSGTRLTVV.

The gene calls are TRBV7-8 and TRBJ1-4, with 7 bases that match TRBD1. This CDR3 is 16 amino acids long. Germline V CDR1 and CDR2: SGHVS, FQNEAQ. J lost 7 bases, V lost 3 bases, and 11 bases had no gene match. CDR3 amino acids: CASSFATGQIGEKLFF. DNA of the CDR3: TGTGCCAGCAGCTTTGCCACGGGACAGATCGGTGAAAAACTGTTTTTT.

In regard to this clone: This specimen includes other DNA sequences encoding the same CDR3. This chain connects TRBV2 to TRBJ2-5; 8 bases agree with TRBD2. J lost 5 bases, V lost 8 bases, and 4 bases had no gene match. This CDR3 region has 12 residues. Germline V lookup: CDR1 SNHLY, CDR2 FYNNEI. DNA for the CDR3: TGTGCCAGCCGGACTAGCTTGGAGACCCAGTACTTC. Its translation: CASRTSLETQYF.

The V and J genes are TRBV5-1 and TRBJ1-6; D is possibly TRBD1 (5 bases). The CDR3 is made up of 14 amino acids. CDR1 is SGHRS and CDR2 is YFSETQ in the germline V gene. V dropped 2 bases and J dropped 9 bases, with 12 bases sitting between them. The CDR3 nucleotides read TGCGCCAGCAGCTTAGAGGGCGGGGGTTCACCCCTCCACTTT. This codes for CASSLEGGGSPLHF. Combining the CDR3 with reference TRBV5-1 and TRBJ1-6 gives the whole variable domain KAGVTQTPRYLIKTRGQQVTLSCSPISGHRSVSWYQQTPGQGLQFLFEYFSETQRNKGNFPGRFSGRQFSNSRSEMNVSTLELGDSALYLCASSLEGGGSPLHFGNGTRLTVT.

This clone was detected only a few times. The genes are TRBV7-3 and TRBJ2-3; the D gene is possibly TRBD2 (5 bases). Germline V lookup: CDR1 SGHTA, CDR2 FQGTGA. Trimming left V 6 bases short and J 3 bases short, with 10 bases between. This CDR3 contains 13 residues. The CDR3 is CASRKRITDTQYF. CDR3 coding DNA: TGTGCCAGCAGGAAGCGGATAACAGATACGCAGTATTTT.

About this clone itself: Relative to the germline gene, one junction end is altered; a read error may explain this. V gene TRBV7-9 combines with J gene TRBJ1-2, with 7 positions matching TRBD1. Germline-derived CDR1 and CDR2 are SEHNR and FQNEAQ (reference sequence). This CDR3 contains 15 residues. The chain's CDR3 is CSSSLWGDRDDGYTF. CDR3 sequence (DNA): TGTTCCAGCAGCTTATGGGGTGACAGGGACGATGGCTACACCTTC.

The chain is built from TRBV2 and TRBJ2-1; tentatively, D is TRBD1 (5 bases). The V gene lost 7 bases and the J gene lost 6 bases, with 13 bases spanning the gap. The CDR3 spans 13 residues. Germline lookup yields CDR1 SNHLY and CDR2 FYNNEI. CDR3 amino acids: CASKQWGFNEQFF. As DNA, the CDR3 is TGTGCCAGCAAGCAATGGGGCTTCAATGAGCAGTTCTTC.

This clone occurred once. This chain connects TRBV5-4 to TRBJ2-1; D is possibly TRBD1 (5 bases). Germline V gene data show CDR1 as SGHNT and CDR2 as YYREEE (reference sequence). This CDR3 is built from 15 residues. The V end was cut by 4 bases, the J end by 5 bases, with 16 bases between. The CDR3 DNA reads as TGTGCCAGCAGCGGAAAGGGGCCTCAAAACAATGAGCAGTTCTTC. Translating gives CASSGKGPQNNEQFF.

CDR3 coding DNA: TGTGCCAGCAGCGCGTCGGTCAACTATGGCTACACCTTC. Protein sequence: CASSASVNYGYTF. V is TRBV9 and J is TRBJ1-2, with unresolved D. The V gene lost 3 bases and the J gene lost 2 bases, with 8 bases spanning the gap. The CDR3 contains 13 residues. Looked up from germline, CDR1 is SGDLS and CDR2 is YYNGEE.

Only one count was recorded for this clone. The rearrangement links TRBV19 to TRBJ1-2; possible D gene TRBD1, 6 bases. This CDR3 has 16 amino acids. CDR1 and CDR2 (germline): LNHDA, SQIVND (reference sequence). V lost 4 bases to trimming and J lost 3 bases, with 18 bases between them. CDR3 protein: CASSKMDRSVDYGYTF. The CDR3 DNA sequence: TGTGCCAGTAGTAAGATGGACAGATCAGTAGACTATGGCTACACCTTC.

The chain carries TRBV9 and TRBJ2-1, with D unresolved. CDR1 and CDR2 (germline): SGDLS, YYNGEE. This CDR3 spans 14 amino acids. V lost 0 bases and J lost 6, with 10 bases in between. CDR3 DNA sequence: TGTGCCAGCAGCGTAGCCCCGACATCCAATGAGCAGTTCTTC. It encodes CASSVAPTSNEQFF.

The chain combines TRBV2 with TRBJ1-1, with 7 bases lining up with TRBD1. Germline CDR1 reads SNHLY; CDR2 reads FYNNEI. The V and J ends lost 6 bases and 0 bases, in that order; junction bases with no gene match: 4. CDR3 length: 14 residues. In DNA form, the CDR3 reads TGTGCCAGCAGCGAGGGACAGCTGAACACTGAAGCTTTCTTT. Amino acid sequence: CASSEGQLNTEAFF.

The V gene is TRBV9, the J gene TRBJ1-1; possible D gene TRBD1, 5 bases. Trimming pared 2 bases from V and 5 bases from J, leaving 13 bases between. The germline V gene encodes CDR1 SGDLS and CDR2 YYNGEE. The CDR3 runs to 14 residues. CDR3 protein: CASSVVGRVTEAFF. Written as DNA, the CDR3 is TGTGCCAGCAGCGTTGTTGGCAGGGTTACTGAAGCTTTCTTT.

The rearrangement joins TRBV30 to TRBJ1-5, with D tentatively TRBD1 (6 bases). The CDR3 is 16 residues long. V was cut by 1 base and J by 3 bases, with 16 bases left in between. Germline values: CDR1 GTSNPN, CDR2 SVGIG (reference sequence). The CDR3 nucleotides read TGTGCCTGGAGTGCGCCGGGACAAGGAAACAATCAGCCCCAGCATTTT. Translating gives CAWSAPGQGNNQPQHF. The variable domain in full, completed from reference TRBV30 and TRBJ1-5, reads SQTIHQWPATLVQPVGSPLSLECTVEGTSNPNLYWYRQAAGRGLQLLFYSVGIGQISSEVPQNLSASRPQDRQFILSSKKLLLSDSGFYLCAWSAPGQGNNQPQHFGDGTRLSIL.

V usage is TRBV29-1 and J usage is TRBJ1-1; maybe TRBD1 (5 bases). Trimming left V 1 base short and J 11 bases short, with 14 bases between. The CDR3 is 12 amino acids. The V gene's germline CDR1 is SQVTM and CDR2 ANQGSEA. The CDR3 nucleotides are TGCAGCGTTGAAGGACAGTTTGCTGGGGCTTTCTTT. Its translation is CSVEGQFAGAFF.

In this sample, this clone turned up a few times. This chain uses TRBV9 with TRBJ2-5; possibly TRBD1 for D (5 bases). Germline lookup yields CDR1 SGDLS and CDR2 YYNGEE. The CDR3 covers 15 residues. Trimming left V 4 bases short and J 5 bases short, with 18 bases between. The CDR3: CASSYSEGAGETQYF. The DNA for the CDR3 is TGTGCCAGCAGCTATAGTGAAGGGGCCGGGGAGACCCAGTACTTC. Variable domain in full (rest from reference TRBV9 and TRBJ2-5): DSGVTQTPKHLITATGQRVTLRCSPRSGDLSVYWYQQSLDQGLQFLIQYYNGEERAKGNILERFSAQQFPDLHSELNLSSLELGDSALYFCASSYSEGAGETQYFGPGTRLLVL.

The V gene is TRBV30, the J gene TRBJ2-6; D ambiguous. The CDR3 has 14 residues. The germline V gene encodes CDR1 GTSNPN and CDR2 SVGIG (reference sequence). Trimming cost V 3 bases and J 0 bases, with 6 bases left between them. The CDR3, as DNA: TGTGCCTGGAGGTCCTACTCTGGGGCCAACGTCCTGACTTTC. Its protein product is CAWRSYSGANVLTF.

The gene calls are TRBV27 and TRBJ1-2, with 9 bases lining up with TRBD1. Germline CDR1 reads MNHEY; CDR2 reads SMNVEV (reference sequence). V was clipped by 5 bases and J by 7 bases; unmatched bases: 8. This CDR3 comprises 14 residues. CDR3 bases: TGTGCCAGCAGTCCGGGGACAGGGTATCGTGGCTACACCTTC. Translation gives CASSPGTGYRGYTF.

This clone was detected only once. The chain recombines TRBV11-3 with TRBJ2-1; no definite D call. CDR1 SGHNT and CDR2 YENEEA come from the germline V gene. V was cut by 5 bases and J by 5 bases, with 10 bases left in between. CDR3 size: 13 residues. CDR3 nucleotide sequence: TGTGCCAGCAGCCAGGATGTCCACAATGAGCAGTTCTTC. Translation gives CASSQDVHNEQFF.

This clone was found a few times. The chain is built from TRBV4-3 and TRBJ1-2, with a possible D match to TRBD1 (5 bases). This CDR3 is 15 amino acids long. Germline loops: CDR1 LGHNA, CDR2 YSLEER. Deletions cut 1 base from V and 0 bases from J, with 9 bases between. The DNA for the CDR3 is TGCGCCAGCAGCCAAGGTACAGGAGCTAACTATGGCTACACCTTC. As protein: CASSQGTGANYGYTF.

The rearrangement joins TRBV10-3 to TRBJ1-1; D gene uncertain. Germline V gene data show CDR1 as ENHRY and CDR2 as SYGVKD. The CDR3 extends over 14 amino acids. The V gene lost 3 bases and the J gene lost 0 bases, with 8 bases spanning the gap. The CDR3 reads CAISENSMNTEAFF. The CDR3 coding sequence is TGTGCCATCAGTGAAAACAGCATGAACACTGAAGCTTTCTTT.

The V gene is TRBV28, the J gene TRBJ2-7, with D perhaps matching TRBD2 (5 bases). Germline CDR1 MDHEN, CDR2 SYDVKM. The CDR3 is 15 amino acids. V was clipped by 7 bases and J by 2 bases, with 18 bases between them. CDR3: CASTRSGGGPYEQYF. The CDR3 DNA reads as TGTGCCAGCACCCGATCGGGTGGAGGTCCCTACGAGCAGTACTTC.